This T cell receptor beta chain was observed in a study of blood T cell repertoires in COVID-19. Background on the study: The samples span acute and convalescent COVID-19 from the United States, Italy and Spain. T cells, B-cell-depleted T cells, or PBMCs supplied cDNA or gDNA.

V shed 5 bases and J 3 bases; nucleotides not matched to a gene: 7. The CDR3 extends over 14 amino acids. The germline V gene has CDR1 SGHDT and CDR2 YYEEEE. The sample holds one count of this clone. Original processing notes: Amplification of reference gene primers provided the estimated nucleated cell counts. The protocol was immunoSEQ multiplex PCR, while the TCRdb copy is restricted to in-frame clones and leaves out a portion. V and J calls and clone size are as listed in that table; D and trimming were resolved from the DNA. This table holds hundreds of thousands of clones, 87% found once. This TCR derives from a woman aged 50 to 60 who had recovered from COVID-19. This chain uses TRBV5-6 with TRBJ2-5, with TRBD2 matching 7 bases. The sequenced sample consisted of peripheral blood. For the CDR3, the DNA is TGTGCCAGCAGTAGACTAGCTTCAAAAGAGACCCAGTACTTC. This encodes CASSRLASKETQYF.